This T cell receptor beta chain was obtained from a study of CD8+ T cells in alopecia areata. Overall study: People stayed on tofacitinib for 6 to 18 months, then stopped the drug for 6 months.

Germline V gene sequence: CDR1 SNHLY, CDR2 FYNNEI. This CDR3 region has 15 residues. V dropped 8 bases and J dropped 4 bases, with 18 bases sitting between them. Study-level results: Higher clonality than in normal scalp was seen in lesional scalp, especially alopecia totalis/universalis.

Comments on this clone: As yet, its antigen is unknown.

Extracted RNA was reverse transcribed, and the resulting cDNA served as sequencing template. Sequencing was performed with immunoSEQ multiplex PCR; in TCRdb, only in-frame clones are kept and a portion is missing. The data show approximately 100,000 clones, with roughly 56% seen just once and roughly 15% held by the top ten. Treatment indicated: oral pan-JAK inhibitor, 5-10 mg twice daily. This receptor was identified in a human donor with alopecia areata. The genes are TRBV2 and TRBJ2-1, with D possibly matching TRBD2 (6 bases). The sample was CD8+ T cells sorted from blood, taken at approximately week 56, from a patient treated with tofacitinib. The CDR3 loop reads CASGAYGGDYNEQFF. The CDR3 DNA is TGTGCCAGCGGAGCTTACGGGGGTGATTACAATGAGCAGTTCTTC.